This T cell receptor beta chain was recorded in a study of somatic mutations in cytotoxic T cells in rheumatoid arthritis. Here immunoSEQ multiplex PCR was the method, and the copy in TCRdb shows in-frame clones only, minus some. This sample has some 2,000 clones, with roughly 80% found just once. There are 15 residues in the CDR3. Germline V gives CDR1 LNHDA, CDR2 SQIVND (reference sequence). Trimming took 3 bases from V and 1 from J, leaving 7 bases between them. A remark on this clone: The antigen is undetermined.

Findings and caveats of the study: Patients with a largest CD8+ clone exceeding 20% of CD8+ cells numbered 8 of 65.

The origin of this receptor is a woman in her 70s with rheumatoid arthritis. Sequencing input: CD8+ T cells sorted from blood. The chain is built from TRBV19 and TRBJ2-6; D uncertain. The CDR3 DNA reads TGTGCCAGTAGTATCTCGGGTTCTGGGGCCAACGTCCTGACTTTC. Amino acid sequence: CASSISGSGANVLTF.